Sequencing of this T cell receptor (beta chain) was carried out in a study of cytomegalovirus exposure and HLA in healthy donors. Comments on this clone: Its target is unknown.

Overall study results and limits: A classifier reportedly called cytomegalovirus status with high sensitivity and specificity.

In germline, CDR1 is MNHEY, CDR2 SMNVEV (reference sequence). This CDR3 has 16 amino acids. V gave up 6 bases and J gave up 4 bases; unmatched junction bases: 8. Some clones are missing from TCRdb's copy, which holds only in-frame ones; the method was immunoSEQ multiplex PCR. Seen here are some 140,000 clones, 80% to 90% observed once, and the top ten hold about 10%. The chain is built from TRBV27 and TRBJ2-1; 11 positions match TRBD2. The clonotype was recovered from a woman younger than 35 in good health and CMV-seropositive. Sample: PBMCs. The chain's CDR3 is CASSSILAGDYNEQFF. The CDR3 region has the DNA TGTGCCAGCAGCAGTATACTAGCGGGGGATTACAATGAGCAGTTCTTC.